These 27 T cell receptor beta chains originate from one sample sequenced in a study of T cell repertoires in cytomegalovirus infection. TCRdb reanalysed the reads using MiXCR and keeps one entry per CDR3 protein. The sample contains some 400,000 distinct CDR3 sequences, 15% to 20% of which appear only once. Sequences were obtained from PBMCs. The source is a human donor in good health (CMV status not recorded). Some clones in this sample may be carry-over from other donors' samples.

V and J are TRBV13 and TRBJ2-7, with 7 bases fitting TRBD2. This CDR3 has 11 residues. The trim removed 4 bases at V and 9 bases at J, leaving 3 bases unmatched. CDR1 and CDR2 from the germline V gene are PRHDT and FYEKMQ (reference sequence). For the CDR3, the DNA is TGTGCCAGCAGCTCCGGGGGGATGCAGTACTTC. It is translated as CASSSGGMQYF. Full variable domain (missing parts from reference TRBV13 and TRBJ2-7): AAGVIQSPRHLIKEKRETATLKCYPIPRHDTVYWYQQGPGQDPQFLISFYEKMQSDKGSIPDRFSAQQFSDYHSELNMSSLELGDSALYFCASSSGGMQYFGPGTRLTVT.

V and J are TRBV19 and TRBJ1-6, with 8 bases identical to TRBD1. With 3 bases clipped from V and 10 bases from J, the junction kept 5 bases outside the gene matches. CDR1 and CDR2 from the germline V gene are LNHDA and SQIVND (reference sequence). The CDR3 is 14 residues long. The CDR3 region has the DNA TGTGCCAGTAGTATGGGACAGGCCCGGTCACCCCTCCACTTT. Its protein product is CASSMGQARSPLHF.

The table lists this clonotype with many counts. The genes are TRBV20-1 and TRBJ1-3; the match to TRBD1 covers 9 bases. The CDR3 length is 12 residues. After removal of 6 bases from V and 8 bases from J, the junction contained 5 bases not matched to a gene. Germline values: CDR1 DFQATT, CDR2 SNEGSKA (reference sequence). In DNA, the CDR3 is TGCAGTGCCCCGGGACAGGGATACACCATATATTTT. Translated: CSAPGQGYTIYF.

This clonotype came up many times. The gene calls are TRBV7-2 and TRBJ1-2; possible D gene TRBD1, 6 bases. The V gene's germline CDR1 is SGHTA and CDR2 FQGNSA. The CDR3 totals 14 residues. Trimming stripped 5 bases from V and 3 bases from J, with 13 bases between. CDR3 in amino acids: CASSQRTDHYGYTF. The CDR3 nucleotides are TGTGCCAGCAGCCAGCGGACAGACCACTATGGCTACACCTTC.

The sample holds a few counts of this clonotype. The V and J genes are TRBV10-3 and TRBJ2-3; D is perhaps TRBD2 (7 bases). This CDR3 spans 16 amino acids. V shed 3 bases and J shed 2 bases, with 15 bases lying between them. Germline loops: CDR1 ENHRY, CDR2 SYGVKD. The CDR3: CAISDPGAGATDTQYF. The CDR3 region has the DNA TGTGCCATCAGTGACCCGGGGGCGGGGGCCACAGATACGCAGTATTTT.

The chain uses TRBV28 and TRBJ2-7, with D tentatively TRBD1 (6 bases). Trimming removed 5 bases at V and 9 bases at J, with 23 bases between. CDR1 and CDR2 (germline): MDHEN, SYDVKM. The CDR3 totals 15 residues. The CDR3 spells CASSLITGTSGGQYF. The CDR3 region has the DNA TGTGCCAGCAGTCTCATCACAGGGACCTCGGGTGGGCAGTACTTC.

This clonotype has a handful of counts. This rearrangement joins TRBV18 to TRBJ2-3; TRBD1 or TRBD2 may be the D gene (5 bases each). This CDR3 contains 13 residues. V was cut by 6 bases and J by 2 bases, with 9 bases left in between. CDR1 KGHSH and CDR2 LQKENI come from the germline V gene. The CDR3 DNA reads as TGTGCCAGCTCCAGGGAGCCCACAGATACGCAGTATTTT. Amino acid sequence: CASSREPTDTQYF.

This clonotype has only a few counts. The V and J genes are TRBV6-2 or TRBV6-3 and TRBJ2-7; TRBD1 might be the D (6 bases). V was clipped by 8 bases and J by 2 bases, with 10 bases between them. This CDR3 has 12 amino acids. The V gene's germline CDR1 is MNHEY and CDR2 SVGEGT. Here the CDR3 reads CASGTLPYEQYF. CDR3 sequence (DNA): TGTGCCAGCGGGACATTACCCTACGAGCAGTACTTC.

The V gene is TRBV7-8, the J gene TRBJ2-3, with D possibly being TRBD2 (5 bases). The germline V gene has CDR1 SGHVS and CDR2 FQNEAQ. V lost 5 bases and J lost 1, with 19 bases in between. The CDR3 loop spans 17 amino acids. As DNA, the CDR3 is TGTGCCAGCAGCCTAAGATTACTAGGGCCCCGCACAGATACGCAGTATTTT. It encodes CASSLRLLGPRTDTQYF.

This clonotype was counted between two and nine times. The rearrangement uses TRBV2 and TRBJ2-2; the D call may be TRBD1 or TRBD2 (6 bases each). The germline CDR1 and CDR2 sequences are SNHLY and FYNNEI. V was clipped by 7 bases and J by 7 bases, with 16 bases between them. This CDR3 has 14 residues. CDR3 amino acids: CASNFGGRNGELFF. For the CDR3, the DNA is TGTGCCAGCAACTTCGGGGGCCGGAACGGGGAGCTGTTTTTT.

This clonotype was counted between two and nine times. The chain couples TRBV7-6 to TRBJ1-2; D gene uncertain. This CDR3 has 15 residues. From germline, CDR1 is SGHVS and CDR2 FNYEAQ. The V end was cut by 1 base, the J end by 6 bases, with 15 bases between. CDR3 sequence: CASSLDGPGYDGYTF. Written as DNA, the CDR3 is TGTGCCAGCAGCTTAGACGGCCCTGGTTATGATGGCTACACCTTC.

This clonotype was observed at least ten times. V and J are TRBV7-8 and TRBJ2-7, with unresolved D. The CDR3 totals 12 residues. Germline V lookup: CDR1 SGHVS, CDR2 FQNEAQ. V dropped 6 bases and J dropped 2 bases, with 8 bases sitting between them. The CDR3 region has the DNA TGTGCCAGCAGGACCGGCCCCTACGAGCAGTACTTC. As protein: CASRTGPYEQYF.

This clonotype rates as medium-sized. The V call is TRBV28, the J call TRBJ2-5; 11 bases align to TRBD2. Looked up from germline, CDR1 is MDHEN and CDR2 is SYDVKM. The ends lost 3 bases at V and 2 bases at J; junction bases unmatched: 5. This CDR3 region has 16 residues. In DNA form, the CDR3 reads TGTGCCAGCAGTTTGGAAATAGCGGGAGGGCAAGAGACCCAGTACTTC. This codes for CASSLEIAGGQETQYF.

The chain employs TRBV27 and TRBJ1-3; D possibly corresponds to TRBD1 (6 bases). V dropped 4 bases and J dropped 0 bases, with 16 bases sitting between them. Germline CDR1 reads MNHEY; CDR2 reads SMNVEV (reference sequence). The CDR3 is 17 residues long. For the CDR3, the DNA is TGTGCCAGCAGTTCGGGAGGGGGGCCTCTCTCTGGAAACACCATATATTTT. Translation: CASSSGGGPLSGNTIYF.

The sample holds a few counts of this clonotype. The chain employs TRBV19 and TRBJ1-2, with 8 positions matching TRBD1. Germline V lookup: CDR1 LNHDA, CDR2 SQIVND (reference sequence). The CDR3 is made up of 16 amino acids. With 6 bases clipped from V and 4 bases from J, the junction kept 13 bases outside the gene matches. CDR3: CASSKFGQGDGYGYTF. In nucleotides, the CDR3 is TGTGCCAGTAGCAAATTCGGACAGGGCGACGGCTATGGCTACACCTTC.

This clonotype has a count of ten or more. V usage is TRBV7-2 and J usage is TRBJ1-1, with 7 bases that match TRBD1. The CDR3 has 16 residues. Germline V CDR1 and CDR2: SGHTA, FQGNSA. The V and J ends lost 1 base and 3 bases, in that order; junction bases with no gene match: 8. The CDR3 region has the DNA TGTGCCAGCAGCTTAGGGTACGGGACAGACTACACTGAAGCTTTCTTT. It codes for CASSLGYGTDYTEAFF. The whole variable domain, filled in from reference TRBV7-2 and TRBJ1-1, reads GAGVSQSPSNKVTEKGKDVELRCDPISGHTALYWYRQSLGQGLEFLIYFQGNSAPDKSGLPSDRFSAERTGGSVSTLTIQRTQQEDSAVYLCASSLGYGTDYTEAFFGQGTRLTVV.

The V and J genes are TRBV4-3 and TRBJ2-2; maybe TRBD1 (5 bases). This CDR3 spans 15 amino acids. Germline values: CDR1 LGHNA, CDR2 YSLEER. The germline V and J ends were trimmed by 2 bases and 3 bases, with 10 bases remaining between them. CDR3 bases: TGCGCCAGCAGCCAAAAACAGGTCGACACCGGGGAGCTGTTTTTT. Translating gives CASSQKQVDTGELFF.

The gene calls are TRBV20-1 and TRBJ2-2, with D perhaps TRBD2 (6 bases). The CDR3 runs 14 residues. Trimming stripped 2 bases from V and 2 bases from J, with 9 bases between. Germline V gene data show CDR1 as DFQATT and CDR2 as SNEGSKA (reference sequence). CDR3 bases: TGCAGTGCTAGACCAGCGGGTAACACCGGGGAGCTGTTTTTT. Its translation is CSARPAGNTGELFF.

This clonotype was counted between two and nine times. The rearrangement uses TRBV11-2 and TRBJ1-3; no reliable D call. The germline V and J ends were trimmed by 2 bases and 1 base, with 6 bases remaining between them. The germline CDR1 and CDR2 sequences are SGHAT and FQNNGV. The CDR3 is 14 residues long. As DNA, the CDR3 is TGTGCCAGCAGCTTATTGTGGTCTGGAAACACCATATATTTT. It codes for CASSLLWSGNTIYF.

This clonotype was counted at least ten times. The V and J genes are TRBV7-9 and TRBJ1-5; the D is unclear. The length of the CDR3 is 13 residues. The V gene lost 1 base and the J gene lost 6 bases, with 7 bases spanning the gap. CDR1 is SEHNR and CDR2 is FQNEAQ in the germline V gene (reference sequence). CDR3 loop: CASSLERSQPQHF. The CDR3 DNA reads as TGTGCCAGCAGCTTAGAAAGGAGTCAGCCCCAGCATTTT.

This clonotype was seen repeatedly, ten times or more. CDR3 nucleotides: TGTGCCAGCAGCTTAGAATACAGTCCGGGGGGAAAACTGTTTTTT. Its protein is CASSLEYSPGGKLFF. The V call is TRBV7-2, the J call TRBJ1-4; tentatively, D is TRBD1 (5 bases). This CDR3 contains 15 residues. The germline V and J ends were trimmed by 1 base and 10 bases, with 16 bases remaining between them. Germline CDR1 and CDR2: SGHTA and FQGNSA.

This clonotype showed up just a few times. V and J are TRBV4-3 and TRBJ1-1; weak D call: TRBD1 (6 bases). This CDR3 is 15 amino acids long. Trimming shortened V by 1 base and J by 6 bases, and 15 bases separated the two germline ends. CDR1 is LGHNA and CDR2 is YSLEER in the germline V gene. CDR3 DNA: TGCGCCAGCAGCCAAGGAGTGGGGGGCCTATCTGAAGCTTTCTTT. It translates to CASSQGVGGLSEAFF.

This clonotype has more than one count but fewer than ten. The chain couples TRBV20-1 to TRBJ2-1, with 8 bases fitting TRBD1. This CDR3 is built from 15 residues. The V gene's germline CDR1 is DFQATT and CDR2 SNEGSKA (reference sequence). Trimming at V came to 2 bases and at J to 3 bases, leaving 6 bases not matched to a gene. The CDR3 is CSARIRDRFYNEQFF. In DNA, the CDR3 is TGCAGTGCTAGAATCCGGGACAGGTTCTACAATGAGCAGTTCTTC.

The genes are TRBV6-5 and TRBJ1-3; D may be TRBD1 (6 bases). V was shortened by 0 bases and J by 0 bases, with 6 bases between the two germline ends. CDR1 MNHEY and CDR2 SVGAGI come from the germline V gene. CDR3 size: 15 residues. The CDR3 coding sequence is TGTGCCAGCAGTTACTCGACAGGCTCTGGAAACACCATATATTTT. Translating gives CASSYSTGSGNTIYF.

This clonotype was detected only a few times. The gene calls are TRBV29-1 and TRBJ2-7; D is unresolved. The CDR3 covers 14 residues. V was pared by 4 bases and J by 0 bases, with 13 bases between. Germline lookup yields CDR1 SQVTM and CDR2 ANQGSEA. The CDR3 here is CSVAGSRSSYEQYF. DNA of the CDR3: TGCAGCGTTGCCGGATCGAGAAGCTCCTACGAGCAGTACTTC.

This clonotype was detected only a few times. The J gene is TRBJ2-3, the V gene TRBV12-3 or TRBV12-4; 10 bases align to TRBD2. Losses at the gene ends were 5 bases for V and 8 bases for J; bases not matched to a gene: 10. The CDR3 extends over 15 amino acids. CDR3 bases: TGTGCCAGCAGTCATAGCGGGGGGCAGGAAGGTACGCAGTATTTT. It translates to CASSHSGGQEGTQYF.

The J gene is TRBJ1-4, the V gene TRBV3-1; D not certain. The CDR3 extends over 15 amino acids. V dropped 3 bases and J dropped 5 bases, with 13 bases sitting between them. Looked up from germline, CDR1 is LGHDT and CDR2 is YNNKEL (reference sequence). The DNA for the CDR3 is TGTGCCAGCAGCCATATCACCGGAGAAAATGAAAAACTGTTTTTT. Residues: CASSHITGENEKLFF.